This T cell receptor (beta chain) was sequenced during a study of blood T cell repertoires in COVID-19. Across the study: Sample material is recorded as cDNA or gDNA derived from T cells, B-cell-depleted T cells, or PBMCs.

All enrollees were roughly 18 to 90 years old and from roughly 26 US areas. Participants' own reports of clinical history determined their cohort assignment. This clone came up once. The method was immunoSEQ multiplex PCR; TCRdb's version includes in-frame clones alone and lacks a portion of them. Among roughly 240,000 clones listed, over 75% were seen once. Germline values: CDR1 LNHNV, CDR2 YYDKDF (reference sequence). Trimming removed 3 bases at V and 0 bases at J, with 7 bases between. The CDR3 consists of 14 residues. The clonotype was recovered from a woman aged 50 to 60 with acute COVID-19. Source material: PBMCs or T cells enriched from blood (not recorded which). This chain joins TRBV15 and TRBJ2-3; D unclear. CDR3: CATSRGYSTDTQYF. DNA for the CDR3: TGTGCCACCAGCAGGGGCTATAGCACAGATACGCAGTATTTT.